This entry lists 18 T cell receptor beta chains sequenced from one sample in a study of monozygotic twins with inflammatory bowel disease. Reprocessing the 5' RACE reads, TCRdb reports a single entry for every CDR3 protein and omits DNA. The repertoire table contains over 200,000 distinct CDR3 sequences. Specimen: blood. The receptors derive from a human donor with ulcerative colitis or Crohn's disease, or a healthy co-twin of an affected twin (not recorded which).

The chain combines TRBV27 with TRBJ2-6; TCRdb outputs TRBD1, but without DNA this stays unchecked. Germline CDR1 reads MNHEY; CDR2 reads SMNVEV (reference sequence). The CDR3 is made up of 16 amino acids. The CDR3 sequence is CASSSDRAPGANVLTF. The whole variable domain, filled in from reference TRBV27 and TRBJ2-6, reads EAQVTQNPRYLITVTGKKLTVTCSQNMNHEYMSWYRQDPGLGLRQIYYSMNVEVTDKGDVPEGYKVSRKEKRNFPLILESPSPNQTSLYFCASSSDRAPGANVLTFGAGSRLTVL.

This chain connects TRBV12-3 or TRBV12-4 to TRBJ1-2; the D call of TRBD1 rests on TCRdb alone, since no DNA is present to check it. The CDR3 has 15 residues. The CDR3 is CASSLGPGRGYGYTF.

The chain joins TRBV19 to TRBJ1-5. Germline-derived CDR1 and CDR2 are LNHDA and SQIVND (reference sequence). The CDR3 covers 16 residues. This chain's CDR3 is CASSQVTPRGNQPQHF.

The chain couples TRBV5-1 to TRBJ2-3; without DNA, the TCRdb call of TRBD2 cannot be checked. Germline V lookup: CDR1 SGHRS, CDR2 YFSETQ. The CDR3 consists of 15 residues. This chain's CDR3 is CASSAVGVLRDTQYF.

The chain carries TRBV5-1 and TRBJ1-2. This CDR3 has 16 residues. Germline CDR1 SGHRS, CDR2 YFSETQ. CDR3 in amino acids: CASSWDRGSRSYGYTF. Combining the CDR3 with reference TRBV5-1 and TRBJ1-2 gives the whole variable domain KAGVTQTPRYLIKTRGQQVTLSCSPISGHRSVSWYQQTPGQGLQFLFEYFSETQRNKGNFPGRFSGRQFSNSRSEMNVSTLELGDSALYLCASSWDRGSRSYGYTFGSGTRLTVV.

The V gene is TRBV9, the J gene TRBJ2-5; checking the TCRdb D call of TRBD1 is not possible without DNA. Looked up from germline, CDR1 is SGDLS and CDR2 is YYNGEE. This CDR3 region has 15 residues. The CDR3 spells CASSPAGQFQETQYF. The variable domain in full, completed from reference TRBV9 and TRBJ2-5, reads DSGVTQTPKHLITATGQRVTLRCSPRSGDLSVYWYQQSLDQGLQFLIQYYNGEERAKGNILERFSAQQFPDLHSELNLSSLELGDSALYFCASSPAGQFQETQYFGPGTRLLVL.

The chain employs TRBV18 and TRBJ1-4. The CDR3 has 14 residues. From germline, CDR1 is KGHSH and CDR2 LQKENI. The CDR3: CASSPTQVDEKLFF.

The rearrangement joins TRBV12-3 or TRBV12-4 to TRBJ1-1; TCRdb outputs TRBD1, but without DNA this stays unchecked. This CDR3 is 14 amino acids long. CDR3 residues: CASGPGGLNTEAFF.

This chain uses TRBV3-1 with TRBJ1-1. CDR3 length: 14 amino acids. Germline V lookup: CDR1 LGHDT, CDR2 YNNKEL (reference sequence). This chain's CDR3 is CASSPSLTNTEAFF.

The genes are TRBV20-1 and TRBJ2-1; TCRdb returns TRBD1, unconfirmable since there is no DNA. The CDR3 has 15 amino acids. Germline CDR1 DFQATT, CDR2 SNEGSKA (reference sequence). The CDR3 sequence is CSARGQGATYNEQFF.

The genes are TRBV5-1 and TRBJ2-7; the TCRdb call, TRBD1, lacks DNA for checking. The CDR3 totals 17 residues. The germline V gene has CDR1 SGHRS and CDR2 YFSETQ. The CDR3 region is CASSTGTTRSPSYEQYF.

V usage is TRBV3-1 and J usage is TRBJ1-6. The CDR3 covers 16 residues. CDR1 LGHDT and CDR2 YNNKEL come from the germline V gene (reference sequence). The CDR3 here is CASSQRGGYPVSPLHF.

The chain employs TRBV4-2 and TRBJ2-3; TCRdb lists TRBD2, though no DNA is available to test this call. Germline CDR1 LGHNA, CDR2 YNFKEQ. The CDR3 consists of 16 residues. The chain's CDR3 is CASSQEAGGPVDTQYF.

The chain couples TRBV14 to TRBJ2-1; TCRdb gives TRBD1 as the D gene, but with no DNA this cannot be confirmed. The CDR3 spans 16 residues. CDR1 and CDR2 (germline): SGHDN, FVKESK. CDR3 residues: CASSPPRPSSYNEQFF. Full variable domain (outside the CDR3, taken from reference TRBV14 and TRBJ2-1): EAGVTQFPSHSVIEKGQTVTLRCDPISGHDNLYWYRRVMGKEIKFLLHFVKESKQDESGMPNNRFLAERTGGTYSTLKVQPAELEDSGVYFCASSPPRPSSYNEQFFGPGTRLTVL.

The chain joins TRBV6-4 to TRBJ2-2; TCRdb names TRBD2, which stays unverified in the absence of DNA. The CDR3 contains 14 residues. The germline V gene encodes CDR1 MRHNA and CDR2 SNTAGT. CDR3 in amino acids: CASREQSYTGELFF.

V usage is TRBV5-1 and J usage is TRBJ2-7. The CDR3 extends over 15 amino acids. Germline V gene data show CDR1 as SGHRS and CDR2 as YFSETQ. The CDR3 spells CASSLRAEPYYEQYF.

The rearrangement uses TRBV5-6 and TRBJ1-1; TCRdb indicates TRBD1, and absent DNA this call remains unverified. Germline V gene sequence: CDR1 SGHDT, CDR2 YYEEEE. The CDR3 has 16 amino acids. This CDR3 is CASSPFDRGSNTEAFF.

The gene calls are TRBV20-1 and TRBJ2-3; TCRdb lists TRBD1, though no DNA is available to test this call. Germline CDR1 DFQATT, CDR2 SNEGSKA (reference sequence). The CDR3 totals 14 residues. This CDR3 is CSVPTPGSTDTQYF.